This T cell receptor (beta chain) is from a study of shared clonotypes between healthy human individuals. Study-wide findings and caveats: Collection of samples was limited to blood; tissue repertoires likely differ.

CD45RO-negative cells were positively selected for CCR7, leaving out terminally differentiated effector memory CD45RA+ cells. Donation came from healthy HIV-negative adults that had no recent acute infections or vaccinations. V lost 2 bases to trimming and J lost 7 bases, with 23 bases between them. CDR1 is LGHNA, CDR2 YNFKEQ, per germline. The CDR3 totals 18 residues. This clone was seen just once. Antigen unknown. Genomic DNA (from each subset) was split evenly across several immunoSEQ plates. Each PCR replicate from the sorted subsets contained around 200 ng DNA, which is some 32,000 T cell genomes. Profiled with immunoSEQ multiplex PCR; TCRdb holds only in-frame clones, not every one. The table shows around 600,000 clones, with 95% occurring only once.

Sequencing was performed on naive CD8+ T cells sorted from blood. The clonotype was recovered from a woman in her thirties in good health. The chain is built from TRBV4-2 and TRBJ1-4, with D maybe TRBD1 (6 bases). The CDR3 spells CASSQTGTSELISEKLFF. CDR3 in DNA: TGTGCCAGCAGCCAAACCGGGACAAGCGAACTCATCAGTGAAAAACTGTTTTTT.